One sample yielded the 19 T cell receptor beta chains listed below, sequenced in a study of blood T cell repertoires in COVID-19. Sequenced by immunoSEQ multiplex PCR; TCRdb stores in-frame clones only, minus some. The sample carries tens of thousands of clones, approximately 70% recorded once. Material: peripheral blood. The receptors were gathered from a man at least 80 years old with acute or convalescent COVID-19.

CDR3 in amino acids: CASSLARVLQGADTQYF. CDR3 bases: TGTGCCAGCAGCTTAGCCCGGGTTCTTCAAGGGGCAGATACGCAGTATTTT. The chain carries TRBV7-9 and TRBJ2-3; TRBD1 might be the D (5 bases). In germline, CDR1 is SEHNR, CDR2 FQNEAQ (reference sequence). CDR3 size: 17 residues. With 0 bases removed from V and 4 bases from J, the gap between germline ends came to 17 bases.

The chain combines TRBV10-3 with TRBJ1-5, with D possibly being TRBD1 (5 bases). The CDR3 runs 16 residues. CDR1 is ENHRY, CDR2 SYGVKD, per germline. Trimming left V 1 base short and J 2 bases short, with 12 bases between. The CDR3 DNA reads TGTGCCATCAGTGAGTATGGTACAGGAGGCAATCAGCCCCAGCATTTT. The encoded protein is CAISEYGTGGNQPQHF.

This chain uses TRBV5-6 with TRBJ1-2, with 12 positions matching TRBD1. Germline CDR1 and CDR2: SGHDT and YYEEEE. Losses at the gene ends were 7 bases for V and 8 bases for J; bases not matched to a gene: 21. The CDR3 loop spans 18 amino acids. The CDR3 sequence is CASQTAGTGGANIQGYTF. The CDR3 DNA reads TGTGCCAGCCAAACCGCTGGGACAGGGGGCGCAAATATTCAGGGCTACACCTTC.

Only a few counts were recorded for this clone. The gene calls are TRBV3-1 (or the pseudogene TRBV3-2) and TRBJ1-2, with 8 bases aligning to TRBD1. Trimming cost V 5 bases and J 2 bases; bases outside gene matches: 13. The germline V gene has CDR1 LGHDT and CDR2 YNNKEL (reference sequence). This CDR3 has 17 residues. As DNA, the CDR3 is TGTGCCAGCAGCATACGGACAGGGAGGATAGGAAACTATGGCTACACCTTC. It translates to CASSIRTGRIGNYGYTF.

This clone has just one count. The CDR3 loop is CATSRLGWQGGDTQYF. CDR3 in DNA: TGTGCCACCAGCAGACTTGGTTGGCAGGGGGGAGATACGCAGTATTTT. V usage is TRBV15 and J usage is TRBJ2-3, with D possibly being TRBD1 (7 bases). The V end lost 2 bases, the J end lost 5 bases, and 17 bases lay between the germline ends. Germline V gene lookup returns CDR1 LNHNV and CDR2 YYDKDF (reference sequence). This CDR3 spans 16 amino acids.

Here the CDR3 reads CASRGLGEQFF. CDR3 coding DNA: TGTGCCAGCAGAGGACTTGGCGAGCAGTTCTTC. The V gene is TRBV2, the J gene TRBJ2-1; D possibly corresponds to TRBD2 (5 bases). The CDR3 is 11 residues long. Trimming shortened V by 6 bases and J by 10 bases, and 10 bases separated the two germline ends. Germline V lookup: CDR1 SNHLY, CDR2 FYNNEI.

J is TRBJ2-1 and V is TRBV11-1; D may be TRBD1 (6 bases). Per the germline V gene, CDR1 is SGHAT and CDR2 is FQDESV (reference sequence). The CDR3 length is 18 residues. Trimming took 0 bases from V and 8 from J, leaving 23 bases between them. The CDR3 here is CASSLAQGLGSGPDEQFF. The DNA of the CDR3 is TGTGCCAGCAGCTTAGCGCAGGGGTTGGGGTCGGGTCCAGATGAGCAGTTCTTC.

The V and J genes are TRBV5-1 and TRBJ1-1, with D perhaps matching TRBD1 (6 bases). This CDR3 is 15 amino acids long. Per germline, CDR1 SGHRS and CDR2 YFSETQ. V gave up 1 base and J gave up 5 bases, with 15 bases separating them. Here the CDR3 reads CASSLMGADRTEAFF. CDR3 DNA sequence: TGCGCCAGCAGCTTGATGGGGGCGGATAGGACTGAAGCTTTCTTT.

This chain connects TRBV7-2 to TRBJ2-2; TRBD1 matches 7 bases. The germline gives CDR1 SGHTA, CDR2 FQGNSA. V lost 3 bases to trimming and J lost 2 bases; unmatched junction nucleotides: 6. The CDR3 consists of 16 residues. In DNA form, the CDR3 reads TGTGCCAGCAGCTTGGGACAGCAAAAAAACACCGGGGAGCTGTTTTTT. This sequence encodes CASSLGQQKNTGELFF.

This chain uses TRBV24-1 with TRBJ2-5; D unresolved. The germline V gene encodes CDR1 KGHDR and CDR2 SFDVKD. Trimming took 3 bases from V and 0 from J, leaving 10 bases between them. The CDR3 is made up of 15 amino acids. CDR3 nucleotide sequence: TGTGCCACCAGTGATGCGACACTGTACCAAGAGACCCAGTACTTC. The encoded protein is CATSDATLYQETQYF.

This clone has only a few counts. The chain employs TRBV5-1 and TRBJ2-7; TRBD1 might be the D (6 bases). This CDR3 has 14 amino acids. CDR1 is SGHRS and CDR2 is YFSETQ in the germline V gene. V was shortened by 4 bases and J by 3 bases, with 14 bases between the two germline ends. The CDR3 region is CASSQTGNHYEQYF. In DNA, the CDR3 is TGCGCCAGCAGCCAGACAGGCAACCACTACGAGCAGTACTTC.

This clone was counted a few times. The rearrangement uses TRBV7-8 and TRBJ2-5, with 13 bases lining up with TRBD2. This CDR3 contains 15 residues. The J segment lost 5 bases and the V segment lost 6 bases, leaving 6 bases of the junction unmatched. The germline gives CDR1 SGHVS, CDR2 FQNEAQ. CDR3 in amino acids: CASRPGLAGLETQYF. DNA of the CDR3: TGTGCCAGCAGACCGGGACTAGCGGGATTGGAGACCCAGTACTTC.

The table lists this clone with a few counts. Relative to the germline gene, one junction end is altered; a read error may explain this. The CDR3 region has the DNA TGTGCTAGCAGCTTAACTGGGACTCTACAAGAGACCCAGTACTTC. Protein sequence: CASSLTGTLQETQYF. V usage is TRBV7-7 and J usage is TRBJ2-5; D might be TRBD2 (6 bases). The length of the CDR3 is 15 residues. CDR1 is SSHAT, CDR2 FNYEAQ, per germline (reference sequence).

V and J are TRBV24-1 and TRBJ2-1; TRBD2 agrees at 12 bases. V dropped 6 bases and J dropped 10; count of bases not matched to a gene: 9. Germline V gene sequence: CDR1 KGHDR, CDR2 SFDVKD. This CDR3 has 15 amino acids. CDR3 DNA sequence: TGTGCCACCAGTCCGACTAGCGGGAGCCCGGGGGAGCAGTTCTTC. It codes for CATSPTSGSPGEQFF.

V and J are TRBV2 and TRBJ2-2; 11 bases align to TRBD2. Germline trimming cut 3 bases from V and 1 base from J; bases unmatched to any gene: 1. The length of the CDR3 is 16 residues. The germline V gene has CDR1 SNHLY and CDR2 FYNNEI. The CDR3: CASSDSGRGNTGELFF. Here the CDR3 DNA reads TGTGCCAGCAGTGATAGCGGGAGGGGGAACACCGGGGAGCTGTTTTTT.

V gene TRBV3-1 (or the pseudogene TRBV3-2) combines with J gene TRBJ1-5; a weak D match, TRBD1 (5 bases). The CDR3 is 14 amino acids. V lost 5 bases, J lost 0 bases, and 8 bases lay in between. Germline CDR1 reads LGHDT; CDR2 reads YNNKEL (reference sequence). The CDR3 protein is CASSWGDSNQPQHF. CDR3 DNA: TGTGCCAGCAGCTGGGGGGATAGCAATCAGCCCCAGCATTTT.

The chain uses TRBV7-2 and TRBJ2-7; TRBD2 matches at 13 bases. The germline V gene has CDR1 SGHTA and CDR2 FQGNSA. The ends lost 5 bases at V and 5 bases at J; junction bases unmatched: 9. The CDR3 length is 16 residues. The CDR3 reads CASSPRLAGGNNEQYF. The CDR3 nucleotides are TGTGCCAGCAGCCCAAGACTAGCGGGAGGAAATAACGAGCAGTACTTC.

This sequence joins TRBV7-6 and TRBJ2-7; the match to TRBD2 covers 9 bases. CDR3 length equals 17 residues. Looked up from germline, CDR1 is SGHVS and CDR2 is FNYEAQ. J lost 2 bases, V lost 6 bases, and 14 bases had no gene match. Here the CDR3 reads CASSRRGATSGAYEQYF. The CDR3 bases are TGTGCCAGCAGTCGAAGGGGCGCGACTAGCGGAGCCTACGAGCAGTACTTC.

The chain combines TRBV7-2 with TRBJ2-3; D gene uncertain. The V gene lost 5 bases and the J gene lost 1 base, with 13 bases spanning the gap. Germline V gives CDR1 SGHTA, CDR2 FQGNSA. CDR3 length equals 15 residues. The CDR3 DNA reads as TGTGCCAGCAGCGAATCTTGGGCTCGCACAGATACGCAGTATTTT. Protein: CASSESWARTDTQYF.